One TCR beta chain is described in this entry. What it binds is not known. This entry is derived from a study of OX40 agonist ivuxolimab in advanced cancers. Whole-study context: Patients with hepatocellular carcinoma, melanoma, renal cell or head and neck cancer made up the dose-escalation patients. Study-level points and caveats: Researchers did not determine the expanded peripheral T cells' antigen specificity. Nonresponders, in some cases, also had low normalized T-cell clonal expansion.

Generated by immunoSEQ multiplex PCR, the TCRdb table keeps only in-frame clones and is missing some. The sample comprises under 100,000 clones, around 89% of which are singletons, and around 0.15% rests with the top ten. The CDR3 runs to 14 residues. With 4 bases removed from V and 3 bases from J, the gap between germline ends came to 10 bases. Germline V CDR1 and CDR2: SGDLS, YYNGEE. V and J are TRBV9 and TRBJ2-2; D remains ambiguous. The clonotype comes from an adult with an advanced solid tumor such as melanoma, head and neck, liver or kidney cancer. Source: CD4+ or CD8+ T cells sorted from blood, taken in a trial of the OX40 agonist ivuxolimab. CDR3 DNA: TGTGCCAGCAGCCCGCGACTGCACACCGGGGAGCTGTTTTTT. Translating it yields CASSPRLHTGELFF.